Detailed here is one T cell receptor (beta chain). Its cognate antigen is unknown. It was with 60 Vbeta and 13 Jbeta primers that the PCR ran. Here immunoSEQ multiplex PCR was the method, and the copy in TCRdb shows in-frame clones only, minus some. The sample contains about 150,000 clones, around 68% of which appear only once. This sample was taken from a study of cytomegalovirus exposure and HLA in healthy donors. Study results and caveats: It was reported in a later analysis that an Asian-associated ancestry cluster showed fewer N-insertions than the 666-donor mean. Most of the TCR beta V segments (in an earlier analysis) were productive either about 90% or about 30% of the time. TCR beta sequences numbering 15,000 to 20,000 were associated with HLA alleles at 0.05 false discovery rate in a later analysis.

Germline V gene data show CDR1 as MNHEY and CDR2 as SMNVEV (reference sequence). The germline V and J ends were trimmed by 6 bases and 3 bases, with 19 bases remaining between them. There are 16 residues in the CDR3. Sequencing was performed on PBMCs. This TCR derives from a man in his thirties or forties in good health and CMV-seropositive. The genes are TRBV27 and TRBJ2-3; weak D call: TRBD1 (6 bases). CDR3 protein: CASRQLGGRGTDTQYF. In DNA form, the CDR3 reads TGTGCCAGCAGGCAGCTGGGTGGCAGGGGAACAGATACGCAGTATTTT.